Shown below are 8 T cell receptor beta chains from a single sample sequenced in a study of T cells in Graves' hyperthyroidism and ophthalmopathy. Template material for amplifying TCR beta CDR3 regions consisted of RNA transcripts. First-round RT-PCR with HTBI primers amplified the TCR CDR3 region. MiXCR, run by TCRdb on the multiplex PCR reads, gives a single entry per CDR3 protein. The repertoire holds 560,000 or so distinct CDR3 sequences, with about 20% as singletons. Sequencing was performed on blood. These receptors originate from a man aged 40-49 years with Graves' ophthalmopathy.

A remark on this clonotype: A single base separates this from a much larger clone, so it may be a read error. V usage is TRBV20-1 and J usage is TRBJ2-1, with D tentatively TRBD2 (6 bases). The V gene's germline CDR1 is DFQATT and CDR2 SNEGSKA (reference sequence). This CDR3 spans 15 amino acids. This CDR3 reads CSARGLVWAYSEQFF. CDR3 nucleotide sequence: TGCAGTGCTAGAGGACTAGTCTGGGCCTACAGTGAGCAGTTCTTC.

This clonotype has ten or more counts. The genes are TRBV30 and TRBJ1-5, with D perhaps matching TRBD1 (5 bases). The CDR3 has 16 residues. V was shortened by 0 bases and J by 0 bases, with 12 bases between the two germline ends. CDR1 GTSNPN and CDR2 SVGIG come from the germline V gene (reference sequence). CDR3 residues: CAWSVSGGYSNQPQHF. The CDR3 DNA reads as TGTGCCTGGAGTGTTTCTGGGGGTTATAGCAATCAGCCCCAGCATTTT. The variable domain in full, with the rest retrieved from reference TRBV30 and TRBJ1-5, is SQTIHQWPATLVQPVGSPLSLECTVEGTSNPNLYWYRQAAGRGLQLLFYSVGIGQISSEVPQNLSASRPQDRQFILSSKKLLLSDSGFYLCAWSVSGGYSNQPQHFGDGTRLSIL.

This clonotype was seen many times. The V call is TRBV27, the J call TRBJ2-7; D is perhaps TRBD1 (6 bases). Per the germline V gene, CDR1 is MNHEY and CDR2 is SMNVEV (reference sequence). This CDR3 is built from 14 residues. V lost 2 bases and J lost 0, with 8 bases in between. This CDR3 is CASSLAGDSYEQYF. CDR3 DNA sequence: TGTGCCAGCAGTTTAGCAGGGGACTCCTACGAGCAGTACTTC.

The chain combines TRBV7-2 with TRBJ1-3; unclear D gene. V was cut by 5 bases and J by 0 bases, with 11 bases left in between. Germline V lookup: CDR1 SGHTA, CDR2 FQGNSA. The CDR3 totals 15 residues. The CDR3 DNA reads TGTGCCAGCAGCCGGAGATTCGACTCTGGAAACACCATATATTTT. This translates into CASSRRFDSGNTIYF. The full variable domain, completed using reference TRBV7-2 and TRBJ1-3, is GAGVSQSPSNKVTEKGKDVELRCDPISGHTALYWYRQSLGQGLEFLIYFQGNSAPDKSGLPSDRFSAERTGGSVSTLTIQRTQQEDSAVYLCASSRRFDSGNTIYFGEGSWLTVV.

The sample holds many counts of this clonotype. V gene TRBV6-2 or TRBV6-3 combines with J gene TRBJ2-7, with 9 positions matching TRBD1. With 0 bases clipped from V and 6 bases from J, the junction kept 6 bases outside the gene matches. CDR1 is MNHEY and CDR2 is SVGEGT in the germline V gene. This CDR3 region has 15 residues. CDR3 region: CASSYSQGAFAEQYF. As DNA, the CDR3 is TGTGCCAGCAGTTACTCACAGGGGGCGTTTGCCGAGCAGTACTTC.

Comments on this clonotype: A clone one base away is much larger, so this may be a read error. CDR3 amino acids: CASSPLTGRYEQYF. As DNA, the CDR3 is TGCGCCAGCAGCCCACTTACAGGACGCTACGAGCAGTACTTC. The chain uses TRBV5-1 and TRBJ2-7; tentatively, D is TRBD1 (5 bases). V shed 4 bases and J shed 3 bases, with 14 bases lying between them. There are 14 residues in the CDR3. The germline V gene has CDR1 SGHRS and CDR2 YFSETQ.

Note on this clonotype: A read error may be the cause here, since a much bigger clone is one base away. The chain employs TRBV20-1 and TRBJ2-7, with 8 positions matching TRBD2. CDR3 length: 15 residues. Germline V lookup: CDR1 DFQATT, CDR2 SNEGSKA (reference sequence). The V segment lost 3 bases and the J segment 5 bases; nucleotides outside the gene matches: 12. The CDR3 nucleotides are TGCAGTGCTAGCCCCGCTTTAGCGGGGACCCACGAGCAGTACTTC. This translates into CSASPALAGTHEQYF.

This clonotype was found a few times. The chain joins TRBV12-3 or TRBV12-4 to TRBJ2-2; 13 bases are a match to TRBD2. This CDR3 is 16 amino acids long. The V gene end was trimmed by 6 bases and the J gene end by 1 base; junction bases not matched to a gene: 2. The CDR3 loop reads CASRRTSGGNTGELFF. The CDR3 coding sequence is TGTGCCAGCAGGAGGACTAGCGGGGGGAACACCGGGGAGCTGTTTTTT.